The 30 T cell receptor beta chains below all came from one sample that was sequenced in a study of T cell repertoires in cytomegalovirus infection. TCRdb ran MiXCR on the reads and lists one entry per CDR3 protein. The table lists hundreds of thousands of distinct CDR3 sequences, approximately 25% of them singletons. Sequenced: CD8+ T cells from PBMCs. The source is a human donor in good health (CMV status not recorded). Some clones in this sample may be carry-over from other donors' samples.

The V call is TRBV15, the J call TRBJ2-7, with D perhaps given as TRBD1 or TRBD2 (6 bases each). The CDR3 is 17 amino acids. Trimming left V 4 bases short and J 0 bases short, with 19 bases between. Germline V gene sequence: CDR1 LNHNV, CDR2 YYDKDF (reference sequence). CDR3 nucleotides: TGTGCCACCAGCACTTACCCGCCGCGGGACAACTCCTACGAGCAGTACTTC. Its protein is CATSTYPPRDNSYEQYF.

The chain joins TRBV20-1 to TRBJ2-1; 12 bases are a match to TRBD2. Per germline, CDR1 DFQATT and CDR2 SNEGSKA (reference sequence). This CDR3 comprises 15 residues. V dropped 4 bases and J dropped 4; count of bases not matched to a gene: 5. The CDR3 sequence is CSATGTSGRYNEQFF. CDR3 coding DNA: TGCAGTGCTACCGGGACTAGCGGGCGTTACAATGAGCAGTTCTTC.

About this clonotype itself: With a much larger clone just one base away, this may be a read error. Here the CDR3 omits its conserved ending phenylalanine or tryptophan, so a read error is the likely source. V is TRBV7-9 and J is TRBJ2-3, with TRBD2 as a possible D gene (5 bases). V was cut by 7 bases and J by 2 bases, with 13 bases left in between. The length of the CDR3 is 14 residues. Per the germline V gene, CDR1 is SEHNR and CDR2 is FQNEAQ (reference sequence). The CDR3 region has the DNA TGTGCCAGCAACCAACTAGGGAACACAGATACGCAGTATTCT. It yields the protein CASNQLGNTDTQYS.

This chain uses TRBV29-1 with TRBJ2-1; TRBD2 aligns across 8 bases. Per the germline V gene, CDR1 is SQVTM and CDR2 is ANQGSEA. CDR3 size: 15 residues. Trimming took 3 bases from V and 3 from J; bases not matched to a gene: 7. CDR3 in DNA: TGCAGCGTTGATTTCCCGGGACTAGTCTACAATGAGCAGTTCTTC. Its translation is CSVDFPGLVYNEQFF.

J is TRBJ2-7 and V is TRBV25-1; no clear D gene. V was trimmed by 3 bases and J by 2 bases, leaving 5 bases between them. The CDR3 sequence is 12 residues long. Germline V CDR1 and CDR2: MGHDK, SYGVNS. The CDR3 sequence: CASSEGAYEQYF. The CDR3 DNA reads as TGTGCCAGCAGTGAGGGTGCCTACGAGCAGTACTTC.

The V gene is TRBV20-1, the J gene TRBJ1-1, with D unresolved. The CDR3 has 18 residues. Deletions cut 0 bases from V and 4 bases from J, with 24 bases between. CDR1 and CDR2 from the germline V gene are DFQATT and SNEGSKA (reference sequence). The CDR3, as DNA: TGCAGTGCTAGAGATCCCTCAACTTTGGAGGGTAGGGTCACTGAAGCTTTCTTT. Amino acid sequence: CSARDPSTLEGRVTEAFF.

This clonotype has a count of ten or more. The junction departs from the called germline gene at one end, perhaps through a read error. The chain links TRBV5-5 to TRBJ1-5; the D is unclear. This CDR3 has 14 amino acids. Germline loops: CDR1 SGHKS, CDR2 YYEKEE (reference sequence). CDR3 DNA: TGTGCCAGCAGATTGGACGTCTCGGGGCAGCCCCAGCATTTT. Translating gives CASRLDVSGQPQHF.

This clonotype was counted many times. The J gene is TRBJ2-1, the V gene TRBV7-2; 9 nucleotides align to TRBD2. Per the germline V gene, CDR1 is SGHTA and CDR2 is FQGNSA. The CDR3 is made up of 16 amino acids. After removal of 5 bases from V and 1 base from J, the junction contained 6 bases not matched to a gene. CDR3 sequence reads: CASSRLSGGSYNEQFF. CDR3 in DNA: TGTGCCAGCAGCAGATTAAGCGGGGGGTCCTACAATGAGCAGTTCTTC.

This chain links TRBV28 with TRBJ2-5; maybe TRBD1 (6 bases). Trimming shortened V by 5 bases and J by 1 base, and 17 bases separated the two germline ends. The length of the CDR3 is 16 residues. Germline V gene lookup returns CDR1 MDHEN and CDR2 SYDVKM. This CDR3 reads CASSGRDTSLQETQYF. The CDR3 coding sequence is TGTGCCAGCAGTGGCCGGGACACCAGCCTCCAAGAGACCCAGTACTTC.

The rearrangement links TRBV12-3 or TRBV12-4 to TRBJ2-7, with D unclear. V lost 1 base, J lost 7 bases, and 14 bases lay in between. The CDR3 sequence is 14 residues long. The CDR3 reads CASSLGFWTMEQYF. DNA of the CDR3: TGTGCCAGCAGTTTAGGTTTTTGGACCATGGAGCAGTACTTC.

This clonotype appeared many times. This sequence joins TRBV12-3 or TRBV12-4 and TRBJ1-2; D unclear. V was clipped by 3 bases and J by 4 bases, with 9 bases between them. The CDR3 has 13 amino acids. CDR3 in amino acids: CASSLAAAYGYTF. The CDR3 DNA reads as TGTGCCAGCAGTTTGGCTGCCGCCTATGGCTACACCTTC.

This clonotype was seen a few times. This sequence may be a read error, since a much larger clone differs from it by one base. CDR3 amino acids: CASSADSPRDYGYTF. Written as DNA, the CDR3 is TGTGCCAGCAGCGCCGACAGCCCGAGGGACTATGGCTACACCTTC. This chain joins TRBV7-6 and TRBJ1-2; possible D gene TRBD1, 5 bases. The V and J ends lost 5 bases and 3 bases respectively, with 16 bases between them. Germline V gene data show CDR1 as SGHVS and CDR2 as FNYEAQ. The CDR3 spans 15 residues. The variable domain in full, completed from reference TRBV7-6 and TRBJ1-2, reads GAGVSQSPRYKVTKRGQDVALRCDPISGHVSLYWYRQALGQGPEFLTYFNYEAQQDKSGLPNDRFSAERPEGSISTLTIQRTEQRDSAMYRCASSADSPRDYGYTFGSGTRLTVV.

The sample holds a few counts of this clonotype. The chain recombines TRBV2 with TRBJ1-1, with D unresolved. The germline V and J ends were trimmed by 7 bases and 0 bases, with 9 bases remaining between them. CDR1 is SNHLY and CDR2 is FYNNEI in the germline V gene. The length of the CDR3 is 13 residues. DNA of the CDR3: TGTGCCAGCATCAATCGGGTGAACACTGAAGCTTTCTTT. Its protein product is CASINRVNTEAFF.

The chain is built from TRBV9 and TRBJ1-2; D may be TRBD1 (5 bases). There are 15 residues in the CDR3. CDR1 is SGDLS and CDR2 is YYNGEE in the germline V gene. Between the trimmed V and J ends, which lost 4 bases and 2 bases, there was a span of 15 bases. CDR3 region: CASSLYLTANYGYTF. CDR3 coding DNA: TGTGCCAGCAGCCTCTACCTGACAGCGAACTATGGCTACACCTTC.

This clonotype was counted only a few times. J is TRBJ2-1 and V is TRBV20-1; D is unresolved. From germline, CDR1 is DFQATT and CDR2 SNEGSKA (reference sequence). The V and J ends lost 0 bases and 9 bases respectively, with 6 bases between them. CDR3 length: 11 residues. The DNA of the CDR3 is TGCAGTGCTAGAGATCTCGTTGAGCAGTTCTTC. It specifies CSARDLVEQFF.

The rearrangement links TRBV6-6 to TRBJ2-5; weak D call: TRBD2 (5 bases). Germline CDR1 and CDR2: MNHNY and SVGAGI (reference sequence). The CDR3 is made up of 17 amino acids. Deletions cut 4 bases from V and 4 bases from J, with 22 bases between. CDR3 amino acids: CASSSSLRTQAGETQYF. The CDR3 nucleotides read TGTGCCAGCAGTTCCTCACTCCGGACTCAGGCGGGAGAGACCCAGTACTTC.

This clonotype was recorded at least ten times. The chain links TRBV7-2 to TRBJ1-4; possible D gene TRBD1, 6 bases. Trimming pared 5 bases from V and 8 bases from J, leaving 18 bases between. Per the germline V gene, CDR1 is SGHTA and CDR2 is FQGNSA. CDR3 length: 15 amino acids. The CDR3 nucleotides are TGTGCCAGCAGCCCCCTGGGGGCGATGGACGAAAAACTGTTTTTT. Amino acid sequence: CASSPLGAMDEKLFF.

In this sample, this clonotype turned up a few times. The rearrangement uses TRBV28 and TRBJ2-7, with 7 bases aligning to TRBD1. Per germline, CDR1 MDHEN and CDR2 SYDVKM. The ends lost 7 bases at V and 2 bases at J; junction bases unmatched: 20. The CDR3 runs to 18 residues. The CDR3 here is CASTSRQGSFLEAYEQYV. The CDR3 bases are TGTGCCAGCACTTCCCGACAGGGTAGTTTTCTCGAGGCCTACGAGCAGTACGTC.

CDR3 sequence reads: CSVPNVGWRGYTF. The CDR3 DNA sequence: TGCAGCGTTCCTAACGTGGGGTGGCGCGGCTACACCTTC. This chain joins TRBV29-1 and TRBJ1-2; D remains ambiguous. This CDR3 region has 13 residues. Per the germline V gene, CDR1 is SQVTM and CDR2 is ANQGSEA. Trimming pared 5 bases from V and 8 bases from J, leaving 18 bases between. The full variable domain, rest sourced from reference TRBV29-1 and TRBJ1-2, is SAVISQKPSRDICQRGTSLTIQCQVDSQVTMMFWYRQQPGQSLTLIATANQGSEATYESGFVIDKFPISRPNLTFSTLTVSNMSPEDSSIYLCSVPNVGWRGYTFGSGTRLTVV.

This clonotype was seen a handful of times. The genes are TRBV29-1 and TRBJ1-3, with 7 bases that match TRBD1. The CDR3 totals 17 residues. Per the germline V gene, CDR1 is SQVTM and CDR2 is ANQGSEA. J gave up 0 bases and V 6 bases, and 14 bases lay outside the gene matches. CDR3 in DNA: TGCAGCGTCAAGGGACAGTTTCATCCTGACTCTGGAAACACCATATATTTT. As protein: CSVKGQFHPDSGNTIYF.

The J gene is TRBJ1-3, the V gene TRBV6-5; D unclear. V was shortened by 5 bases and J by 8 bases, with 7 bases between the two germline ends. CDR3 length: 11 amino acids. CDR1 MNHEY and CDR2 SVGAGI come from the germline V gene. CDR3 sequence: CASSPGYTIYF. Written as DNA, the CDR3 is TGTGCCAGCAGTCCGGGATACACCATATATTTT.

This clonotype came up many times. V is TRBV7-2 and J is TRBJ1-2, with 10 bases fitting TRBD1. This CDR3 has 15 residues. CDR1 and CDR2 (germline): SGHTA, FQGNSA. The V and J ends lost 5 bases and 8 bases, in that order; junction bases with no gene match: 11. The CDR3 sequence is CASSLSPGQGNGYTF. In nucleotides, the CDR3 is TGTGCCAGCAGCCTAAGCCCGGGACAGGGGAACGGCTACACCTTC.

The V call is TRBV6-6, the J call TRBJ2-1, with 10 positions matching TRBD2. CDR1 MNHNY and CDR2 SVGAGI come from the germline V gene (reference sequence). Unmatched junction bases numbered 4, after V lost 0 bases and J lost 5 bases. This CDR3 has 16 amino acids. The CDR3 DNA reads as TGTGCCAGCAGTTACTCGAGGACTAGCGGCAACAATGAGCAGTTCTTC. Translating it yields CASSYSRTSGNNEQFF.

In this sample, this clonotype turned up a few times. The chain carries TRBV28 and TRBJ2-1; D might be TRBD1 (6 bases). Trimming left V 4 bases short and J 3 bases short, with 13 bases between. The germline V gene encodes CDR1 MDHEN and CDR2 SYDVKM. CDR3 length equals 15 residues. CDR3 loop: CASSWGEGDYNEQFF. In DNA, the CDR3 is TGTGCCAGCAGTTGGGGAGAGGGGGACTACAATGAGCAGTTCTTC.

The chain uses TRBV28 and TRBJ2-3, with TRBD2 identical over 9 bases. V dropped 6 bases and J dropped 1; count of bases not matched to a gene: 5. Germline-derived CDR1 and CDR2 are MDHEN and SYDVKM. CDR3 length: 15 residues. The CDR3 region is CASRQTSGRTDTQYF. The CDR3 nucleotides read TGTGCCAGCAGACAGACTAGCGGACGCACAGATACGCAGTATTTT. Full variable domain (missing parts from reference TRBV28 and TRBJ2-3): DVKVTQSSRYLVKRTGEKVFLECVQDMDHENMFWYRQDPGLGLRLIYFSYDVKMKEKGDIPEGYSVSREKKERFSLILESASTNQTSMYLCASRQTSGRTDTQYFGPGTRLTVL.

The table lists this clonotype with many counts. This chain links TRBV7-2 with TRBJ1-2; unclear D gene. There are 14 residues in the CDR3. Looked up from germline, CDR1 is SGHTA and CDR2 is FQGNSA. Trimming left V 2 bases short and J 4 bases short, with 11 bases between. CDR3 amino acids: CASSLPRRGYGYTF. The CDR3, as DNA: TGTGCCAGCAGCTTACCTCGCCGGGGCTATGGCTACACCTTC.

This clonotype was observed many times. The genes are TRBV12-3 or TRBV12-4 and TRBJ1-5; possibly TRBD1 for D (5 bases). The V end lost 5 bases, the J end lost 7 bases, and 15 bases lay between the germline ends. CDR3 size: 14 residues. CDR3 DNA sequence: TGTGCCAGCAGTGGGGGAGCGGGAATGCAGCCCCAGCATTTT. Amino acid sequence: CASSGGAGMQPQHF.

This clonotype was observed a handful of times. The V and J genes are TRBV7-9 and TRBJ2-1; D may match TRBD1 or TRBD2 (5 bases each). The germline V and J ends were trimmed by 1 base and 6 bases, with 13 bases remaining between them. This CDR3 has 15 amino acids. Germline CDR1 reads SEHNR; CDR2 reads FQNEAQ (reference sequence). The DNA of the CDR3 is TGTGCCAGCAGCTTAGTGGGGGTTGGTCGCAATGAGCAGTTCTTC. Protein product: CASSLVGVGRNEQFF.

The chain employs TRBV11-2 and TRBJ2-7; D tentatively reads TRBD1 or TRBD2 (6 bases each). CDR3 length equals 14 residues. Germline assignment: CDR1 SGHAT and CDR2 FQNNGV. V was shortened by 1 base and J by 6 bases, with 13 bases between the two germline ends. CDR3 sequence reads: CASSLAGGYAEQYV. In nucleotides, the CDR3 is TGTGCCAGCAGCTTAGCCGGGGGCTATGCCGAGCAGTACGTC.

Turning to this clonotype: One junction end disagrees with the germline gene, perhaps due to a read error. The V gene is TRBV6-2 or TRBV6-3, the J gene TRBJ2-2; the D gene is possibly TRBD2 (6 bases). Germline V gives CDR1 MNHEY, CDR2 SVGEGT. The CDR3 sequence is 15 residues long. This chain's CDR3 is CASSYRGSNIGELFF. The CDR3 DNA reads TGTGCCAGCAGTTATCGGGGGTCTAACATCGGGGAGCTGTTTTTT.